The clone carrying this TCR beta chain was counted between two and nine times. Its antigen is still unknown. The sample belongs to a study of cytomegalovirus exposure and HLA in healthy donors. This CDR3 has 20 amino acids. Germline-derived CDR1 and CDR2 are WNHNN and SYGVQD (reference sequence). The V and J ends lost 9 bases and 9 bases respectively, with 39 bases between them. The PCR employed 60 Vbeta primers together with 13 Jbeta primers. TCRdb keeps only in-frame clones here, not all; method: immunoSEQ multiplex PCR. The data hold under 150,000 clones, with approximately 80% observed a single time. Study observations and caveats: With high specificity and sensitivity, the classifier reportedly diagnosed cytomegalovirus status.

The receptor was derived from a woman aged 40 to 55 in good health and CMV-seronegative. V usage is TRBV10-1 and J usage is TRBJ2-1; tentative D call: TRBD1 (10 bases). Sequenced input: PBMCs. In nucleotides, the CDR3 is TGCGCCAGACATTTTCCCGGGACAGGGGATAAGCTAGCGGGAAGGTGTGAGCAGTTCTTC. It is translated as CARHFPGTGDKLAGRCEQFF.